One sample yielded the 30 T cell receptor beta chains listed below, sequenced in a study of T-cell reconstitution after alpha-beta-depleted transplantation in children (dated by TCRdb to 2016 to 2017). The library was obtained by PCR. The instrument was an Illumina HiSeq 2500. Molecular barcoding was employed in the preparation of TCR libraries, with unique molecular identifiers being used to normalize TCRbeta repertoire quantification. TCRdb redid the processing of the public reads, applying fastp at Q25 and MiXCR, and retained in-frame beta chains. Rows with one shared CDR3 protein collapse into an entry with the most common genes and DNA. In this sample the table shows hundreds of thousands of distinct CDR3 sequences, roughly 15% of which occur a single time. The top ten constitute about 4.6% of the sample. The treatment or condition label, as the study defines it: allogeneic hematopoietic cell transplantation with graft depleted of TCRalphabeta T cells and CD19 B cells.

Sequences were derived from PBMCs, mostly from graft donor cells, sampled 360 days after TCRalphabeta/CD19-depleted stem cell transplant. The receptors were sampled from a male patient younger than 18 who had a stem cell transplant for acute lymphoblastic leukemia, so the T cells may come from the graft donor.

The rearrangement joins TRBV24-1 to TRBJ2-5; TRBD1 aligns across 7 bases. Germline trimming cut 7 bases from V and 1 base from J; bases unmatched to any gene: 2. This CDR3 is 13 amino acids long. Germline V gene lookup returns CDR1 KGHDR and CDR2 SFDVKD. The CDR3 loop reads CATSGDSQETQYF. The CDR3, as DNA: TGTGCCACCAGCGGGGACAGCCAAGAGACCCAGTACTTC.

This clonotype has more than one count but fewer than ten. CDR3 in DNA: TGTGCCAGCAGTTTCTTTCCGGGACAGGGGGTTGCGGGTGAAAAACTGTTTTTT. Its protein product is CASSFFPGQGVAGEKLFF. This chain uses TRBV6-5 with TRBJ1-4; 11 bases line up with TRBD1. The CDR3 has 18 residues. V dropped 4 bases and J dropped 7; count of bases not matched to a gene: 14. CDR1 is MNHEY, CDR2 SVGAGI, per germline.

The V call is TRBV5-1, the J call TRBJ2-1, with D possibly called TRBD1 or TRBD2 (5 bases each). The CDR3 has 15 amino acids. Trimming stripped 5 bases from V and 0 bases from J, with 12 bases between. From germline, CDR1 is SGHRS and CDR2 YFSETQ. Written as DNA, the CDR3 is TGCGCCAGCAGGGGGGTCTTGAGCTCCTACAATGAGCAGTTCTTC. Its protein is CASRGVLSSYNEQFF. Full variable domain (rest looked up from reference TRBV5-1 and TRBJ2-1): KAGVTQTPRYLIKTRGQQVTLSCSPISGHRSVSWYQQTPGQGLQFLFEYFSETQRNKGNFPGRFSGRQFSNSRSEMNVSTLELGDSALYLCASRGVLSSYNEQFFGPGTRLTVL.

V is TRBV27 and J is TRBJ2-2; 7 nucleotides match TRBD1. The V and J ends lost 8 bases and 4 bases, in that order; junction bases with no gene match: 10. The V gene's germline CDR1 is MNHEY and CDR2 SMNVEV (reference sequence). This CDR3 comprises 15 residues. The CDR3 protein is CASLPTGWGTGELFF. The CDR3, as DNA: TGTGCCAGCCTCCCGACAGGGTGGGGCACCGGGGAGCTGTTTTTT.

This clonotype was counted only a few times. The chain uses TRBV19 and TRBJ2-7, with a tentative D call TRBD1 (5 bases). From germline, CDR1 is LNHDA and CDR2 SQIVND (reference sequence). V was cut by 4 bases and J by 1 base, with 11 bases left in between. The CDR3 contains 14 residues. The CDR3 DNA reads TGTGCCAGTAGTAAGATAGACAGTTCCTACGAGCAGTACTTC. Protein sequence: CASSKIDSSYEQYF.

In its sample, this clonotype was seen many times. This rearrangement joins TRBV18 to TRBJ2-5; perhaps TRBD2 as D (5 bases). This CDR3 spans 15 amino acids. Germline values: CDR1 KGHSH, CDR2 LQKENI. V was trimmed by 4 bases and J by 0 bases, leaving 12 bases between them. CDR3 coding DNA: TGTGCCAGCTCACGCCAGACGGGGTACCAAGAGACCCAGTACTTC. Its protein product is CASSRQTGYQETQYF.

This clonotype was seen a handful of times. This sequence joins TRBV19 and TRBJ1-2; no clear D gene. V lost 7 bases and J lost 2, with 5 bases in between. CDR3 length: 11 residues. Germline CDR1 is LNHDA and CDR2 is SQIVND (reference sequence). For the CDR3, the DNA is TGTGCCAGTATATGGAACTATGGCTACACCTTC. This translates into CASIWNYGYTF.

The rearrangement joins TRBV20-1 to TRBJ2-4, with D hard to call. V lost 0 bases, J lost 1 base, and 22 bases lay in between. Germline CDR1 and CDR2: DFQATT and SNEGSKA (reference sequence). The CDR3 covers 19 residues. The CDR3 DNA reads as TGCAGTGCTAGAGATCAAGCCAGGTCTCGGCATCTTGCCAAAAACATTCAGTACTTC. This translates into CSARDQARSRHLAKNIQYF.

This clonotype was counted only a few times. This chain connects TRBV5-6 to TRBJ2-3; a weak D match, TRBD2 (6 bases). V was clipped by 0 bases and J by 5 bases, with 16 bases between them. The CDR3 totals 16 residues. The germline V gene encodes CDR1 SGHDT and CDR2 YYEEEE. The CDR3 DNA is TGTGCCAGCAGCTTGGACCTCTTCGGGGAGGTAGATACGCAGTATTTT. The encoded protein is CASSLDLFGEVDTQYF.

This clonotype appeared many times. The chain employs TRBV4-2 and TRBJ2-1; D is perhaps TRBD2 (5 bases). Trimming left V 2 bases short and J 4 bases short, with 15 bases between. The CDR3 extends over 16 amino acids. Per the germline V gene, CDR1 is LGHNA and CDR2 is YNFKEQ. The CDR3 region has the DNA TGTGCCAGCAGCCAAATACTAGGACTGCAATACAATGAGCAGTTCTTC. It encodes CASSQILGLQYNEQFF.

V gene TRBV5-1 combines with J gene TRBJ2-1, with D hard to call. The CDR3 covers 14 residues. Trimming took off 4 bases at V and 4 bases at J, with 12 bases between the two ends. CDR1 SGHRS and CDR2 YFSETQ come from the germline V gene. This chain's CDR3 is CASSPKGMYNEQFF. The CDR3 bases are TGCGCCAGCAGCCCGAAAGGGATGTACAATGAGCAGTTCTTC.

This clonotype was counted only a few times. The chain uses TRBV20-1 and TRBJ2-1, with 13 bases fitting TRBD2. CDR3 length: 15 amino acids. With V trimmed by 4 bases and J by 2 bases, 2 bases remained unmatched. The germline V gene has CDR1 DFQATT and CDR2 SNEGSKA (reference sequence). CDR3 in DNA: TGCAGTGCTAAAGGACTAGCGGGAGCCTACAATGAGCAGTTCTTC. Translation gives CSAKGLAGAYNEQFF.

This clonotype was counted at least ten times. The chain recombines TRBV21-1 with TRBJ1-5. TRBV21-1 is a pseudogene locus. This CDR3 has 16 amino acids. The CDR3: CASSSHSDHSNQPQHF. The CDR3 DNA follows: TGTGCCAGCAGCAGCCACAGTGACCATAGCAATCAGCCCCAGCATTTT.

The rearrangement links TRBV2 to TRBJ1-2; the match to TRBD1 covers 9 bases. CDR1 is SNHLY and CDR2 is FYNNEI in the germline V gene. The CDR3 length is 14 residues. The V segment lost 4 bases and the J segment 5 bases; nucleotides outside the gene matches: 5. Here the CDR3 DNA reads TGTGCCAGCAGTGTGCGGGACAGGGATTATGGCTACACCTTC. Its translation: CASSVRDRDYGYTF.

The chain combines TRBV7-3 with TRBJ2-7; 7 bases align to TRBD1. The CDR3 covers 14 residues. CDR1 is SGHTA, CDR2 FQGTGA, per germline. The V segment lost 5 bases and the J segment 3 bases; nucleotides outside the gene matches: 7. CDR3 protein: CASSLHTGDYEQYF. The CDR3 bases are TGTGCCAGCAGCCTCCATACAGGGGACTACGAGCAGTACTTC.

The CDR3 spells CASSRLSGGETQYF. For the CDR3, the DNA is TGTGCCAGCTCAAGGCTCAGCGGGGGGGAGACCCAGTACTTC. The V call is TRBV3-1, the J call TRBJ2-5; 9 bases agree with TRBD2. Germline V gene data show CDR1 as LGHDT and CDR2 as YNNKEL (reference sequence). V lost 8 bases and J lost 5; bases outside the gene matches: 9. The CDR3 is 14 amino acids.

The chain combines TRBV19 with TRBJ1-2; 10 bases are shared with TRBD1. Germline CDR1 and CDR2: LNHDA and SQIVND (reference sequence). The CDR3 spans 17 residues. The ends lost 7 bases at V and 6 bases at J; junction bases unmatched: 17. The CDR3 spells CASTLWGQGRSKNGYTF. In DNA, the CDR3 is TGTGCCAGTACCCTTTGGGGACAGGGGAGGAGTAAGAATGGCTACACCTTC.

This clonotype was seen a handful of times. This chain connects TRBV12-3 or TRBV12-4 to TRBJ2-5; D is unclear. This CDR3 has 13 residues. The V end was cut by 3 bases, the J end by 4 bases, with 9 bases between. The CDR3 loop reads CASSLLGPETQYF. The CDR3 DNA is TGTGCCAGCAGTTTGCTAGGACCAGAGACCCAGTACTTC.

This chain uses TRBV3-1 with TRBJ2-7, with 8 bases that match TRBD1. CDR1 LGHDT and CDR2 YNNKEL come from the germline V gene (reference sequence). The V gene end was trimmed by 0 bases and the J gene end by 9 bases; junction bases not matched to a gene: 7. The CDR3 has 14 amino acids. The CDR3 DNA follows: TGTGCCAGCAGCCAAGATCGGACAGGGCCGAGGCAGTACTTC. Amino acid sequence: CASSQDRTGPRQYF.

In this sample, this clonotype turned up a few times. This sequence joins TRBV10-3 and TRBJ2-1, with D possibly being TRBD2 (6 bases). The CDR3 loop spans 14 amino acids. The V end lost 8 bases, the J end lost 0 bases, and 11 bases lay between the germline ends. Germline V gene data show CDR1 as ENHRY and CDR2 as SYGVKD. The chain's CDR3 is CAIASASSYNEQFF. The CDR3 DNA reads TGTGCCATCGCTAGCGCGAGCTCCTACAATGAGCAGTTCTTC.

V usage is TRBV4-1 and J usage is TRBJ1-1; weak D call: TRBD1 (5 bases). V lost 4 bases and J 4 bases, leaving 13 bases between the germline ends. Germline assignment: CDR1 MGHRA and CDR2 YSYEKL. The CDR3 contains 14 residues. The CDR3 nucleotides are TGCGCCAGCAGCCCCATGACTGGGGGCACTGAAGCTTTCTTT. Translating gives CASSPMTGGTEAFF.

The CDR3 region has the DNA TGTGCCAGCAGTTTGAATAGCCCCTCCTACAATGAGCAGTTCTTC. It encodes CASSLNSPSYNEQFF. J is TRBJ2-1 and V is TRBV12-3 or TRBV12-4, with D uncertain. This CDR3 has 15 amino acids. With 3 bases removed from V and 0 bases from J, the gap between germline ends came to 9 bases.

This CDR3 is CSARPNMVGEQYF. The CDR3 coding sequence is TGCAGTGCTAGACCAAACATGGTTGGGGAGCAGTACTTC. The chain joins TRBV20-1 to TRBJ2-7; D is unresolved. Trimming left V 2 bases short and J 7 bases short, with 15 bases between. The CDR3 extends over 13 amino acids. Germline CDR1 is DFQATT and CDR2 is SNEGSKA (reference sequence).

This clonotype was observed many times. The CDR3 sequence is CASSFPGLAGSGELFF. The CDR3 nucleotides read TGTGCCAGCAGCTTTCCGGGACTAGCGGGATCCGGGGAGCTGTTTTTT. V gene TRBV7-3 combines with J gene TRBJ2-2; 13 nucleotides align to TRBD2. V dropped 3 bases and J dropped 6; count of bases not matched to a gene: 4. Germline assignment: CDR1 SGHTA and CDR2 FQGTGA. The CDR3 is 16 amino acids.

The rearrangement joins TRBV25-1 to TRBJ2-7; 8 bases agree with TRBD1. The V gene end was trimmed by 5 bases and the J gene end by 3 bases; junction bases not matched to a gene: 9. Looked up from germline, CDR1 is MGHDK and CDR2 is SYGVNS. CDR3 length: 15 residues. The CDR3 coding sequence is TGTGCCAGCAGTCGGAGAGGCAGGGGGCTCTACGAGCAGTACTTC. Translating it yields CASSRRGRGLYEQYF.

In DNA form, the CDR3 reads TGTGCCAGTAGTACAGGTTCAATGTCCCCCAATGAGCAGTTCTTC. This sequence encodes CASSTGSMSPNEQFF. The chain couples TRBV19 to TRBJ2-1; D is unclear. Trimming left V 4 bases short and J 6 bases short, with 16 bases between. The germline V gene has CDR1 LNHDA and CDR2 SQIVND (reference sequence). The CDR3 has 15 amino acids. Complete variable domain (other parts from reference TRBV19 and TRBJ2-1): DGGITQSPKYLFRKEGQNVTLSCEQNLNHDAMYWYRQDPGQGLRLIYYSQIVNDFQKGDIAEGYSVSREKKESFPLTVTSAQKNPTAFYLCASSTGSMSPNEQFFGPGTRLTVL.

This clonotype was recorded a few times. This rearrangement joins TRBV3-1 to TRBJ2-3; 12 positions agree with TRBD2. The CDR3 runs 17 residues. The germline V gene encodes CDR1 LGHDT and CDR2 YNNKEL (reference sequence). The trim removed 3 bases at V and 5 bases at J, leaving 9 bases unmatched. CDR3 region: CASSHLTSGSIGDTQYF. The CDR3 bases are TGTGCCAGCAGCCACTTGACTAGCGGGAGTATTGGAGATACGCAGTATTTT.

The gene calls are TRBV7-3 and TRBJ2-5; D might be TRBD1 or TRBD2, each matching 6 bases. This CDR3 spans 17 amino acids. V was shortened by 2 bases and J by 2 bases, with 18 bases between the two germline ends. CDR1 and CDR2 from the germline V gene are SGHTA and FQGTGA. The CDR3 here is CASSLGWGARKQETQYF. CDR3 nucleotides: TGTGCCAGCAGCTTAGGATGGGGGGCTCGCAAACAAGAGACCCAGTACTTC.

This clonotype was seen at least ten times. The chain links TRBV5-1 to TRBJ2-2, with D possibly matching TRBD1 (5 bases). This CDR3 is 14 amino acids long. Deletions cut 4 bases from V and 4 bases from J, with 11 bases between. CDR1 and CDR2 from the germline V gene are SGHRS and YFSETQ. The CDR3 nucleotides are TGCGCCAGCAGCCCCTCAGGGATCACCGGGGAGCTGTTTTTT. The encoded protein is CASSPSGITGELFF.

The table lists this clonotype with a few counts. The CDR3 region is CASSEGTLTINQPQHF. CDR3 DNA sequence: TGTGCCAGCAGTGAGGGGACCCTAACAATCAATCAGCCCCAGCATTTT. The chain recombines TRBV7-9 with TRBJ1-5; the D gene is possibly TRBD1 (5 bases). The CDR3 totals 16 residues. Trimming took 6 bases from V and 3 from J, leaving 18 bases between them. Germline lookup yields CDR1 SEHNR and CDR2 FQNEAQ (reference sequence). The entire variable domain, with the rest obtained from reference TRBV7-9 and TRBJ1-5, is as follows: DTGVSQNPRHKITKRGQNVTFRCDPISEHNRLYWYRQTLGQGPEFLTYFQNEAQLEKSRLLSDRFSAERPKGSFSTLEIQRTEQGDSAMYLCASSEGTLTINQPQHFGDGTRLSIL.